These 2 T cell receptor beta chains were sequenced from one sample in a study of shared clonotypes between healthy human individuals. Positive CCR7 selection of CD45RO-negative cells yielded the naive CD8 cells, and terminally differentiated effector memory CD45RA+ cells were excluded. Sequencing used immunoSEQ multiplex PCR; TCRdb keeps in-frame clones, though not all of them. Among roughly 2 million clones listed, about 95% were seen once. The sequenced material came from naive CD8+ T cells sorted from blood. Receptor source: a man aged 18 to 30 in good health.

V usage is TRBV5-4 and J usage is TRBJ1-1, with D possibly being TRBD1 (5 bases). CDR3 length: 12 residues. Germline V gene data show CDR1 as SGHNT and CDR2 as YYREEE (reference sequence). V lost 2 bases to trimming and J lost 9 bases, with 11 bases between them. This CDR3 reads CASSLLGEKAFF. The CDR3 coding sequence is TGTGCCAGCAGCTTATTAGGGGAGAAAGCTTTCTTT.

The chain carries TRBV4-1 and TRBJ2-7, with D tentatively TRBD1 or TRBD2 (7 bases each). CDR1 is MGHRA and CDR2 is YSYEKL in the germline V gene. V lost 5 bases and J 1 base, leaving 21 bases between the germline ends. The CDR3 covers 17 residues. CDR3 nucleotides: TGCGCCAGCAGCTCCCGGGCAGGGGGGGAAGAATCCTACGAGCAGTACTTC. Translated: CASSSRAGGEESYEQYF.